This TCR beta chain comes out of a study of blood T cell repertoires in COVID-19. As for the study in general: Samples of COVID-19 (acute and convalescent) were obtained from the United States, Italy and Spain.

The trim removed 0 bases at V and 3 bases at J, leaving 5 bases unmatched. The CDR3 spans 17 residues. The germline V gene encodes CDR1 SGHRS and CDR2 YFSETQ. Measured with immunoSEQ multiplex PCR; TCRdb has only the in-frame clones, and not every one. The table shows roughly 130,000 clones, with around 80% occurring only once. The gene calls are TRBV5-1 and TRBJ2-2; 10 nucleotides align to TRBD2. The TCR sequence derives from a man between 60 and 75 years old with acute or convalescent COVID-19. The sample comprised peripheral blood. CDR3 sequence (DNA): TGCGCCAGCAGCTTGGTCCCCCTAGCGGGAGACACCGGGGAGCTGTTTTTT. The encoded protein is CASSLVPLAGDTGELFF.